The source of this TCR beta chain is a study of siplizumab effects on memory and regulatory T cells. TCRdb's table, derived via immunoSEQ multiplex PCR, lists solely in-frame clones and lacks some. The data contain about 48,000 clones, about 90% of them seen just once; the ten biggest clones take up roughly 0.35%. The sequenced sample was naive CD8+ T cells sorted from blood. The sequence derives from a human donor in good health.

DNA for the CDR3: TGTGCCAGCAGCTCCCGAGGTCAGGGACTAGGTGCTACCGGGGAGCTGTTTTTT. Its translation is CASSSRGQGLGATGELFF. The V call is TRBV11-2, the J call TRBJ2-2; 8 bases fit TRBD2. The germline gives CDR1 SGHAT, CDR2 FQNNGV. The junction had 15 bases not matched to a gene; V was cut back by 4 bases and J by 5 bases. The CDR3 loop spans 18 amino acids.